The 21 T cell receptor beta chains reported below all come from one sample, sequenced in a study of regulatory T cells in long-lasting Graves disease. Arm-PCR of CDR3 regions with iRepertoire HTBI primers generated TCR beta libraries. TCRdb used MiXCR to reprocess the multiplex PCR reads, holding one entry per CDR3 protein. The data hold some 400,000 distinct CDR3 sequences, with about 16% observed a single time. Described time point: newly diagnosed GD, antithyroid drugs for less than 3 months. The TCR library was made from RNA that had been extracted from PBMCs in TRIzol. These data also formed part of another study, on T cells in Graves' hyperthyroidism and ophthalmopathy.

Sequenced material: peripheral blood mononuclear cells (PBMCs), taken at new diagnosis, from a patient treated with antithyroid drugs. These receptors were obtained from a woman in her thirties with Graves disease.

This clonotype was detected ten times or more. The chain has TRBV10-1 and TRBJ2-7; 9 bases match TRBD1. Germline CDR1 WNHNN, CDR2 SYGVQD (reference sequence). Trimming took 3 bases from V and 5 from J; bases not matched to a gene: 8. The CDR3 covers 15 residues. The CDR3, as DNA: TGCGCCAGCAGTGATTCGGGACAGGGAGGCCACGAGCAGTACTTC. Encoded protein: CASSDSGQGGHEQYF.

This rearrangement joins TRBV29-1 to TRBJ2-1, with 8 bases lining up with TRBD1. This CDR3 comprises 14 residues. With V trimmed by 2 bases and J by 7 bases, 7 bases remained unmatched. Germline V gene lookup returns CDR1 SQVTM and CDR2 ANQGSEA. The CDR3 protein is CSVETETGENEQFF. The CDR3 bases are TGCAGCGTTGAAACCGAGACAGGGGAGAATGAGCAGTTCTTC.

A note on this clonotype: A much larger clone sits a single nucleotide away, making a read error possible. CDR3 in amino acids: CASGVPGYDYGYTF. The CDR3 DNA reads TGTGCCAGCGGGGTGCCAGGGTACGACTATGGCTACACCTTC. The chain joins TRBV6-1 to TRBJ1-2, with D perhaps TRBD1 (5 bases). With 8 bases removed from V and 3 bases from J, the gap between germline ends came to 16 bases. The CDR3 has 14 amino acids. The V gene's germline CDR1 is MNHNS and CDR2 SASEGT.

Concerning this clonotype itself: This sequence is one base from a far larger clone and is likely a read error. The J gene is TRBJ2-5, the V gene TRBV6-4; D is uncertain. Germline V gives CDR1 MRHNA, CDR2 SNTAGT. The CDR3 covers 13 residues. Here the CDR3 reads CASSPSGQEAQYF. Written as DNA, the CDR3 is TGTGCCAGCAGTCCCTCGGGCCAAGAGGCCCAGTACTTC.

This clonotype was observed many times. V gene TRBV12-3 or TRBV12-4 combines with J gene TRBJ2-3; D is unresolved. The CDR3 extends over 13 amino acids. Trimming cost V 3 bases and J 6 bases, with 10 bases left between them. CDR3: CASSFGSWDTQYF. The CDR3 bases are TGTGCCAGCAGTTTTGGCTCCTGGGATACGCAGTATTTT.

This clonotype appeared a few times. The rearrangement links TRBV5-8 to TRBJ1-2; 7 bases are a match to TRBD1. This CDR3 spans 15 amino acids. Per the germline V gene, CDR1 is SGHTS and CDR2 is YDEGEE. The V segment lost 1 base and the J segment 4 bases; nucleotides outside the gene matches: 7. CDR3 bases: TGTGCCAGCAGCTTGTGGGTGGGACAGTCCTATGGCTACACCTTC. Residues: CASSLWVGQSYGYTF.

The sample holds many counts of this clonotype. V gene TRBV2 combines with J gene TRBJ1-1; no clear D. The CDR3 totals 14 residues. Trimming removed 6 bases at V and 3 bases at J, with 14 bases between. Per germline, CDR1 SNHLY and CDR2 FYNNEI. CDR3 nucleotide sequence: TGTGCCAGCAGCATAAAGGGATGGGACACTGAAGCTTTCTTT. This translates into CASSIKGWDTEAFF.

V is TRBV7-2 and J is TRBJ2-5; the D is unclear. V was clipped by 0 bases and J by 2 bases, with 7 bases between them. Germline V lookup: CDR1 SGHTA, CDR2 FQGNSA. The CDR3 has 14 residues. The CDR3 region has the DNA TGTGCCAGCAGCTTAGCAAGCGAACAAGAGACCCAGTACTTC. Amino acid sequence: CASSLASEQETQYF. The full variable domain, with the rest looked up from reference TRBV7-2 and TRBJ2-5, is GAGVSQSPSNKVTEKGKDVELRCDPISGHTALYWYRQSLGQGLEFLIYFQGNSAPDKSGLPSDRFSAERTGGSVSTLTIQRTQQEDSAVYLCASSLASEQETQYFGPGTRLLVL.

As for this clonotype: This may come from a read error, since a much larger clone is one base off. The chain has TRBV24-1 and TRBJ2-5; no clear D. The CDR3 totals 16 residues. Germline V gene lookup returns CDR1 KGHDR and CDR2 SFDVKD. The CDR3 bases are TGTGTCACCAGTGATTTGCAAATGGGCGTCGGGGAGACCCAGTACTTC. It yields the protein CVTSDLQMGVGETQYF.

This clonotype was found a few times. The chain couples TRBV19 to TRBJ2-5; 12 nucleotides line up with TRBD2. CDR1 and CDR2 (germline): LNHDA, SQIVND (reference sequence). The length of the CDR3 is 15 residues. J gave up 5 bases and V 5 bases, and 6 bases lay outside the gene matches. The DNA for the CDR3 is TGTGCCAGTAGTCTCACTAGCGGGAGGACGGAGACCCAGTACTTC. As protein: CASSLTSGRTETQYF.

The chain uses TRBV30 and TRBJ1-5; D may be TRBD1 (6 bases). From germline, CDR1 is GTSNPN and CDR2 SVGIG (reference sequence). Trimming stripped 2 bases from V and 2 bases from J, with 25 bases between. There are 19 residues in the CDR3. DNA for the CDR3: TGTGCCTGGAGTCGGCCCGGGGGGCGGTCGGTATTTGGCAATCAGCCCCAGCATTTT. It specifies CAWSRPGGRSVFGNQPQHF. Using reference TRBV30 and TRBJ1-5 for the parts outside the CDR3, the full variable domain is SQTIHQWPATLVQPVGSPLSLECTVEGTSNPNLYWYRQAAGRGLQLLFYSVGIGQISSEVPQNLSASRPQDRQFILSSKKLLLSDSGFYLCAWSRPGGRSVFGNQPQHFGDGTRLSIL.

This clonotype came up a few times. V and J are TRBV20-1 and TRBJ2-2; maybe TRBD2 (5 bases). The V gene lost 4 bases and the J gene lost 2 bases, with 11 bases spanning the gap. Germline loops: CDR1 DFQATT, CDR2 SNEGSKA (reference sequence). The CDR3 totals 14 residues. CDR3 region: CSAKLDFNTGELFF. In DNA form, the CDR3 reads TGCAGTGCTAAATTGGACTTTAACACCGGGGAGCTGTTTTTT.

This clonotype has just a few counts. V gene TRBV27 combines with J gene TRBJ2-2; D tentatively fits TRBD1 or TRBD2 (6 bases each). The germline CDR1 and CDR2 sequences are MNHEY and SMNVEV (reference sequence). The CDR3 is 14 amino acids. Trimming removed 3 bases at V and 6 bases at J, with 11 bases between. The CDR3 loop reads CASSLEGGAGELFF. CDR3 nucleotide sequence: TGTGCCAGCAGTTTGGAGGGGGGAGCCGGGGAGCTGTTTTTT.

The chain links TRBV29-1 to TRBJ2-7, with D possibly being TRBD1 (5 bases). Germline lookup yields CDR1 SQVTM and CDR2 ANQGSEA. The V end lost 5 bases, the J end lost 3 bases, and 14 bases lay between the germline ends. This CDR3 has 13 residues. In DNA, the CDR3 is TGCAGCGTTCAAGGGGCGACTGGCTACGAGCAGTACTTC. As protein: CSVQGATGYEQYF.

This clonotype was recorded many times. The chain recombines TRBV27 with TRBJ2-6, with a weak D call TRBD1 (5 bases). Germline assignment: CDR1 MNHEY and CDR2 SMNVEV (reference sequence). The CDR3 runs 15 residues. The CDR3 sequence is CGVGPRASGANVLTF. Written as DNA, the CDR3 is TGTGGAGTGGGCCCCAGGGCCTCTGGGGCCAACGTCCTGACTTTC.

The chain is built from TRBV20-1 and TRBJ1-4; tentatively, D is TRBD1 (6 bases). Germline V CDR1 and CDR2: DFQATT, SNEGSKA (reference sequence). V lost 1 base and J 2 bases, leaving 8 bases between the germline ends. This CDR3 comprises 14 residues. The CDR3, as DNA: TGCAGTGCTAGAGCAGGGGCTACTAATGAAAAACTGTTTTTT. It specifies CSARAGATNEKLFF.

This clonotype appeared many times. J is TRBJ2-1 and V is TRBV20-1; D assignment may be TRBD1 or TRBD2 (5 bases each). Trimming took off 6 bases at V and 5 bases at J, with 20 bases between the two ends. Germline assignment: CDR1 DFQATT and CDR2 SNEGSKA (reference sequence). The CDR3 length is 15 residues. The DNA of the CDR3 is TGCAGTGCAAACCCTCCGGGACGAAATAACAATGAGCAGTTCTTC. This translates into CSANPPGRNNNEQFF.

The chain combines TRBV5-5 with TRBJ1-2; unclear D gene. CDR1 and CDR2 from the germline V gene are SGHKS and YYEKEE (reference sequence). This CDR3 contains 13 residues. V was trimmed by 1 base and J by 4 bases, leaving 8 bases between them. CDR3 bases: TGTGCCAGCAGCTTGACAGTGTTCTATGGCTACACCTTC. This translates into CASSLTVFYGYTF. The full variable domain, in which reference TRBV5-5 and TRBJ1-2 provide the parts outside the CDR3, is DAGVTQSPTHLIKTRGQQVTLRCSPISGHKSVSWYQQVLGQGPQFIFQYYEKEERGRGNFPDRFSARQFPNYSSELNVNALLLGDSALYLCASSLTVFYGYTFGSGTRLTVV.

The sample holds a few counts of this clonotype. This chain joins TRBV2 and TRBJ2-6; the D gene is possibly TRBD1 (6 bases). The CDR3 loop spans 16 amino acids. Trimming shortened V by 6 bases and J by 0 bases, and 12 bases separated the two germline ends. CDR1 is SNHLY, CDR2 FYNNEI, per germline. The CDR3 DNA is TGTGCCAGCAGCCCGGGACAAAGCTCTGGGGCCAACGTCCTGACTTTC. Translation: CASSPGQSSGANVLTF.

The chain links TRBV6-1 to TRBJ2-2; no firm D call. V was shortened by 1 base and J by 7 bases, with 7 bases between the two germline ends. CDR3 length: 13 amino acids. Germline assignment: CDR1 MNHNS and CDR2 SASEGT. CDR3 DNA sequence: TGTGCCAGCAGTGAAGAGTTGGTCGGGGAGCTGTTTTTT. As protein: CASSEELVGELFF.

V gene TRBV18 combines with J gene TRBJ1-5, with D possibly being TRBD1 (5 bases). V lost 5 bases and J lost 4, with 15 bases in between. The CDR3 runs to 15 residues. Looked up from germline, CDR1 is KGHSH and CDR2 is LQKENI. CDR3 nucleotide sequence: TGTGCCAGCTCATTAGACGACGGACAAAATCAGCCCCAGCATTTT. Its translation: CASSLDDGQNQPQHF. Together with reference TRBV18 and TRBJ1-5, the CDR3 gives the full variable domain: NAGVMQNPRHLVRRRGQEARLRCSPMKGHSHVYWYRQLPEEGLKFMVYLQKENIIDESGMPKERFSAEFPKEGPSILRIQQVVRGDSAAYFCASSLDDGQNQPQHFGDGTRLSIL.